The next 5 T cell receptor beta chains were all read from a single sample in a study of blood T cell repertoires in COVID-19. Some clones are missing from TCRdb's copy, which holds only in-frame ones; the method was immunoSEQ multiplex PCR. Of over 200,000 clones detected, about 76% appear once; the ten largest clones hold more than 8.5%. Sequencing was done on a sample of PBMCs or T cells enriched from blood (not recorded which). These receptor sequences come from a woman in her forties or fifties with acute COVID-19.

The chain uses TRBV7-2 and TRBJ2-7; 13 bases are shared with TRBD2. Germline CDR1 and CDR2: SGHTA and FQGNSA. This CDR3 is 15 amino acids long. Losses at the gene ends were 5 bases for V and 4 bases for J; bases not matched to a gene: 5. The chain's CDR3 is CASSVWTSGSYEQYF. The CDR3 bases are TGTGCCAGCAGCGTATGGACTAGCGGGAGTTACGAGCAGTACTTC.

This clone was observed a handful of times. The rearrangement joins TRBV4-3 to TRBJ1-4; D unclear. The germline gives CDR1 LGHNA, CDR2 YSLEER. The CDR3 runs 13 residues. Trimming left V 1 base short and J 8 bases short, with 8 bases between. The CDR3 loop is CASSQGRREKLFF. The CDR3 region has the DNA TGCGCCAGCAGCCAAGGAAGGCGGGAAAAACTGTTTTTT.

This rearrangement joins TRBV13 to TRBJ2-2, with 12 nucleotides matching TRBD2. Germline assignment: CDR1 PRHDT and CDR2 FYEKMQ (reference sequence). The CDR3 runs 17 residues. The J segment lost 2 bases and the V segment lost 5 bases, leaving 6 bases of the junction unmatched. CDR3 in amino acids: CASSPRTSGKNTGELFF. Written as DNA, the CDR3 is TGTGCCAGCAGCCCGCGGACTAGCGGGAAAAACACCGGGGAGCTGTTTTTT.

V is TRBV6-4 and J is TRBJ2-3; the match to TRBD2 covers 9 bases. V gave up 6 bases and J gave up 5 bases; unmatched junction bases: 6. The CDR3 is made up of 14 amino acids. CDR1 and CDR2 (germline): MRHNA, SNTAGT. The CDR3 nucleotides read TGTGCCAGCAGCGTAGCGGGGGAAGGAGATACGCAGTATTTT. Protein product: CASSVAGEGDTQYF.

CDR3 sequence: CASSIPQSAGTQYF. The CDR3 DNA reads as TGTGCCAGTAGTATTCCCCAATCGGCGGGTACGCAGTATTTT. The chain employs TRBV19 and TRBJ2-3; tentatively, D is TRBD2 (5 bases). This CDR3 comprises 14 residues. Germline V gene sequence: CDR1 LNHDA, CDR2 SQIVND (reference sequence). V shed 3 bases and J shed 8 bases, with 15 bases lying between them.